These 2 T cell receptor beta chains came from one sample sequenced in a study of T cell repertoires in MIS-A myocarditis. Data came from immunoSEQ multiplex PCR; TCRdb stores just in-frame clones and leaves some out. Among roughly 14,000 clones listed, over 70% were seen once. The sample taken for sequencing was left ventricle heart tissue obtained at autopsy. The origin of the receptors is a man between 18 and 35 years old with fulminant myocarditis from multisystem inflammatory syndrome in adults (MIS-A) after COVID-19.

The chain uses TRBV9 and TRBJ1-1; D gene uncertain. The CDR3 is 13 amino acids. Trimming took 4 bases from V and 8 from J, leaving 15 bases between them. Germline-derived CDR1 and CDR2 are SGDLS and YYNGEE. The CDR3 sequence is CASSLLGWGEAFF. The DNA for the CDR3 is TGTGCCAGCAGCCTCCTGGGATGGGGAGAAGCTTTCTTT. The complete variable domain, with remaining parts taken from reference TRBV9 and TRBJ1-1, reads DSGVTQTPKHLITATGQRVTLRCSPRSGDLSVYWYQQSLDQGLQFLIQYYNGEERAKGNILERFSAQQFPDLHSELNLSSLELGDSALYFCASSLLGWGEAFFGQGTRLTVV.

In DNA, the CDR3 is TGTGCCAGCAGCTTAGGACAGGGGAACACTGAAGCTTTCTTT. This codes for CASSLGQGNTEAFF. The V call is TRBV13, the J call TRBJ1-1; tentative D call: TRBD1 (6 bases). The V end was cut by 0 bases, the J end by 1 base, with 6 bases between. The CDR3 totals 14 residues. The germline CDR1 and CDR2 sequences are PRHDT and FYEKMQ (reference sequence). Drawing the rest from reference TRBV13 and TRBJ1-1, the complete variable domain is AAGVIQSPRHLIKEKRETATLKCYPIPRHDTVYWYQQGPGQDPQFLISFYEKMQSDKGSIPDRFSAQQFSDYHSELNMSSLELGDSALYFCASSLGQGNTEAFFGQGTRLTVV.